Listed below are T cell receptor beta chains from one sample, sequenced in a study of blood T cell repertoires in COVID-19. The repertoire was sequenced with immunoSEQ multiplex PCR; TCRdb's copy has only in-frame clones and lacks some. The repertoire holds fewer than 50,000 clones, roughly 74% seen once, with about three fifths in the top ten. The sample comprised peripheral blood. Receptors were obtained from a man at least 80 years old with acute or convalescent COVID-19. Each CDR3 is given with its conserved first and last residue. Each record gives: D gene, clone size, V gene, J gene, CDR3 protein, CDR3 DNA. D genes are given only for firm matches. Not all rows give a size; the values are once, few, many and, for expanded clones, a class.

>-|-|TRBV7-9|TRBJ2-1
CASRIGGARSYNEQFF
TGTGCCAGTCGGATAGGGGGGGCACGCTCCTACAATGAGCAGTTCTTC
>TRBD2|-|TRBV7-6|TRBJ2-3
CASSFGTSGWDTDTQYF
TGTGCCAGCAGCTTTGGGACTAGCGGGTGGGACACAGATACGCAGTATTTT
>-|-|TRBV7-9|TRBJ2-7
CASSLRTSYEQYF
TGTGCCAGCAGCTTAAGGACAAGTTACGAGCAGTACTTC
>TRBD2|-|TRBV19|TRBJ2-3
CASSRAGSSDTQYF
TGTGCCAGTAGCCGAGCGGGAAGCTCAGATACGCAGTATTTT
>TRBD2|-|TRBV5-1|TRBJ2-3
CASSLGLAGVRTDTQYF
TGCGCCAGCAGCTTGGGCCTAGCGGGAGTACGAACAGATACGCAGTATTTT
>TRBD1|-|TRBV18|TRBJ1-1
CASSPGRGWNTEAFF
TGTGCCAGCTCACCAGGCAGGGGGTGGAACACTGAAGCTTTCTTT
>TRBD1|-|TRBV28|TRBJ1-2
CASSLGGQGHDYGYTF
TGTGCCAGCAGTTTAGGGGGACAGGGGCACGACTATGGCTACACCTTC
>-|-|TRBV5-4|TRBJ1-6
CASSFEGGWNSPLHF
TGTGCCAGCAGCTTTGAGGGGGGGTGGAATTCACCCCTCCACTTT
>-|-|TRBV11-3|TRBJ2-1
CASSVSETSSYNEQFF
TGTGCCAGCAGCGTCAGCGAAACCAGCTCCTACAATGAGCAGTTCTTC
>-|-|TRBV6-1|TRBJ1-6
CASSEAAGAVNSPLHF
TGTGCCAGCAGTGAAGCTGCAGGGGCTGTGAATTCACCCCTCCACTTT
>TRBD1|few|TRBV5-4|TRBJ1-2
CASSSRGIYGYTF
TGTGCCAGCAGCTCCAGGGGGATCTATGGCTACACCTTC
>-|-|TRBV5-1|TRBJ2-5
CASSLEQGWETQYF
TGCGCCAGCAGCCTGGAGCAGGGGTGGGAGACCCAGTACTTC
>TRBD1|few|TRBV28|TRBJ2-2
CASSPGGAGTGELFF
TGTGCCAGCAGCCCAGGGGGCGCGGGCACCGGGGAGCTGTTTTTT
>-|-|TRBV2|TRBJ2-3
CASSETGISTDTQYF
TGTGCCAGCAGCGAAACAGGGATTAGCACAGATACGCAGTATTTT
>-|once|TRBV12-3/TRBV12-4|TRBJ2-1
CASSLLPSSEQFF
TGTGCCAGCAGTCTGCTCCCTAGTAGTGAGCAGTTCTTC
>TRBD1|few|TRBV10-3|TRBJ2-7
CAISDWAGGTYEQYF
TGTGCCATCAGTGATTGGGCAGGGGGAACCTACGAGCAGTACTTC
>-|-|TRBV2|TRBJ1-4
CASEGGSRLFF
TGTGCCAGCGAGGGCGGCTCCAGACTGTTTTTT
>-|-|TRBV9|TRBJ1-1
CASSVVPGNTEAFF
TGTGCCAGCAGCGTAGTCCCAGGGAACACTGAAGCTTTCTTT
>TRBD2|-|TRBV11-2|TRBJ2-2
CASTQGLSGELFF
TGTGCCAGCACCCAGGGACTATCCGGGGAGCTGTTTTTT
>TRBD1|-|TRBV14|TRBJ1-1
CASSQGGTAIEAFF
TGTGCCAGCAGCCAAGGCGGGACAGCTATAGAAGCTTTCTTT
>-|-|TRBV6-2/TRBV6-3|TRBJ2-7
CASSYSTAPLLIYEQYF
TGTGCCAGCAGTTACTCGACAGCCCCTCTCCTTATCTACGAGCAGTACTTC
>TRBD2|-|TRBV28|TRBJ2-1
CASSSEAGGSNEQFF
TGTGCCAGCAGTTCCGAGGCGGGAGGGAGTAATGAGCAGTTCTTC
>-|few|TRBV3-1/TRBV3-2|TRBJ1-1
CASSQGTLTILNTEAFF
TGTGCCAGCAGCCAAGGAACCTTAACAATCTTGAACACTGAAGCTTTCTTT
>TRBD1|-|TRBV6-5|TRBJ2-5
CASSRQGGTTETQYF
TGTGCCAGCAGTCGACAGGGCGGCACGACGGAGACCCAGTACTTC
>TRBD1|-|TRBV7-2|TRBJ1-2
CASSGDRGRGGYTF
TGTGCCAGCAGCGGAGACAGGGGGCGTGGGGGCTACACCTTC
>TRBD1|-|TRBV6-6|TRBJ2-1
CASSYPGTENNEQFF
TGTGCCAGCAGTTACCCCGGGACAGAGAACAATGAGCAGTTCTTC
>-|-|TRBV5-4|TRBJ1-2
CASSPGVGDGYTF
TGTGCCAGCAGCCCCGGGGTCGGGGATGGCTACACCTTC
>TRBD1|-|TRBV6-6|TRBJ2-1
CASSKGQGLSSEQFF
TGTGCCAGCAGTAAAGGACAGGGTCTCTCGAGTGAGCAGTTCTTC
>TRBD2|-|TRBV28|TRBJ2-2
CASSRLAATGELFF
TGTGCCAGCAGCCGACTAGCGGCCACCGGGGAGCTGTTTTTT
>TRBD2|-|TRBV6-5|TRBJ2-1
CASRLAGEVSNEQFF
TGTGCCAGCAGACTAGCGGGAGAAGTGTCTAATGAGCAGTTCTTC
>TRBD2|-|TRBV7-2|TRBJ2-1
CASSLGVAGGRNEQFF
TGTGCCAGCAGCTTAGGGGTAGCGGGAGGAAGGAATGAGCAGTTCTTC
>TRBD2|-|TRBV6-5|TRBJ2-2
CASRGTSGSGELFF
TGTGCCAGCAGAGGGACTAGCGGGAGTGGGGAGCTGTTTTTT
>TRBD1|-|TRBV28|TRBJ1-3
CASSLTGSKGNTIYF
TGTGCCAGCAGTTTGACAGGGTCCAAAGGAAACACCATATATTTT
>-|-|TRBV5-5|TRBJ1-1
CASSLWGGSNTEAFF
TGTGCCAGCAGCTTGTGGGGGGGCTCGAACACTGAAGCTTTCTTT
>-|once|TRBV5-1|TRBJ2-2
CASSFRLPGGTGELFF
TGCGCCAGCAGCTTCAGACTTCCCGGGGGCACCGGGGAGCTGTTTTTT
>TRBD2|-|TRBV2|TRBJ2-1
CASSETYLAGSYNEQFF
TGTGCCAGCAGTGAAACCTATCTAGCGGGCTCCTACAATGAGCAGTTCTTC
>TRBD2|-|TRBV5-1|TRBJ2-3
CASSPEFSGTGTDTQYF
TGCGCCAGCAGCCCGGAATTTAGCGGGACGGGCACAGATACGCAGTATTTT
>TRBD1|-|TRBV5-1|TRBJ2-3
CASSRDRVTDTQYF
TGCGCCAGCAGCCGGGACAGGGTCACAGATACGCAGTATTTT
>-|-|TRBV28|TRBJ1-3
CASSAGHISGNTIYF
TGTGCCAGCAGTGCCGGACACATCTCTGGAAACACCATATATTTT
>-|-|TRBV7-3|TRBJ2-5
CASSLTSLGGETQYF
TGTGCCAGCAGCTTAACTTCGCTAGGCGGAGAGACCCAGTACTTC
>-|-|TRBV29-1|TRBJ1-1
CSVEDKGGTEAFF
TGCAGCGTTGAAGATAAGGGAGGGACTGAAGCTTTCTTT
>-|-|TRBV28|TRBJ1-5
CASSLGGASNQPQHF
TGTGCCAGCAGTTTAGGAGGGGCGAGCAATCAGCCCCAGCATTTT
>TRBD1|-|TRBV5-6|TRBJ1-2
CASSLYGQGDGYGYTF
TGTGCCAGCAGCTTGTATGGACAGGGCGATGGCTATGGCTACACCTTC
>TRBD2|-|TRBV28|TRBJ2-7
CASSLGTSGSDEQYF
TGTGCCAGCTCCTTAGGGACTAGCGGGAGTGACGAGCAGTACTTC
>-|-|TRBV11-1|TRBJ2-6
CASSPGQISGANVLTF
TGTGCCAGCAGCCCCGGACAGATCTCTGGGGCCAACGTCCTGACTTTC
>TRBD2|-|TRBV6-5|TRBJ2-1
CASSYSSGSFLNEQFF
TGTGCCAGCAGTTACTCTAGCGGGAGTTTTCTCAATGAGCAGTTCTTC
>-|medium-sized|TRBV27|TRBJ2-7
CASSSQGNEQYF
TGTGCCAGCAGTTCACAGGGAAACGAGCAGTACTTC
>TRBD1|-|TRBV5-5|TRBJ2-3
CASSRGQGSTDTQYF
TGTGCCAGCAGCAGGGGACAGGGAAGCACAGATACGCAGTATTTT
>-|-|TRBV7-2|TRBJ2-7
CASSLLGQGNREQYF
TGTGCCAGCAGCTTATTGGGGCAGGGTAATCGCGAGCAGTACTTC
>-|-|TRBV12-3/TRBV12-4|TRBJ1-1
CASSHPPGTEAFF
TGTGCCAGCAGTCACCCTCCGGGCACTGAAGCTTTCTTT
>TRBD2|-|TRBV6-1|TRBJ2-3
CASSVRTGLAETDTQYF
TGTGCCAGCAGTGTCCGAACGGGACTAGCGGAAACAGATACGCAGTATTTT
>-|few|TRBV19|TRBJ2-1
CASSIGDSSYNEQFF
TGTGCCAGTAGTATAGGAGACAGCTCCTACAATGAGCAGTTCTTC
>TRBD2|-|TRBV5-1|TRBJ2-7
CASRIGLAGVYEQYF
TGCGCCAGCAGGATTGGGCTAGCGGGAGTCTACGAGCAGTACTTC